Reported below is one TCR beta chain. Only a few counts were recorded for this clonotype. Its antigen is not yet known. No base quality information exists; no much larger clone differs at one position. This entry belongs to a study of T cells of healthy individuals (dated by TCRdb to between 2018 and 2020). To prepare the library, 5' RACE was applied. TCRdb names Illumina MiSeq as the instrument used. In TCRdb, the public reads were trimmed at Q25 with fastp and aligned with MiXCR, with productive beta chains retained. All rows with the same CDR3 protein become a single entry with the most common DNA and genes. This sample holds more than 85,000 distinct CDR3 sequences; 15% to 20% were observed only once. Clones ranked in the top ten supply more than 5.5% of the sample. CDR1 and CDR2, looked up from the germline V gene, are SQVTM and ANQGSEA. V ends up 3 bases short and J 5 bases short, with an unmatched junction base count of 15. Inclusive of the bounding cysteine and phenylalanine, the CDR3 is 16 residues long. Of the read, only the CDR3 DNA is kept; its 48 bases are in frame from base 1.

This TCR came from a human donor in good health. The sequence links TRBV29-1 to TRBJ2-5; 7 central nucleotides agree with TRBD2. This receptor has the CDR3 CSVDYAGRDGVETQYF. The DNA reads as follows: TGCAGCGTTGACTACGCGGGGAGGGACGGGGTTGAGACCCAGTACTTC.